This T cell receptor beta chain is from a study of OX40 agonist ivuxolimab in advanced cancers. In terms of the full investigation: The costimulatory receptor OX40 (CD134) was targeted by ivuxolimab, a fully human IgG2 agonistic monoclonal antibody. Intravenous ivuxolimab was administered to patients every 2 weeks at six dose levels: 0.01, 0.1, 0.3, 1.5, 3 and 10 mg/kg. Of the approximately 50 dose-escalation patients, hepatocellular carcinoma was present in approximately 20, melanoma in some 15, renal cell carcinoma in 9 and head and neck cancer in 9. The dose-escalation cohort was roughly 80% male with a mean age of about 54 years, ranging from roughly 23 to 90. Patients were allowed to have had prior anti-PD-1, anti-PD-L1 or anti-CTLA-4 therapy, and approximately 40% of the dose-escalation patients had been treated with checkpoint inhibitors. Partial responses occurred in three dose-escalation patients, of whom one had hepatocellular carcinoma and two had cutaneous melanoma. Peripheral TCRbeta sequencing aimed to test whether ivuxolimab altered TCR sequence diversity and caused clonal T-cell expansion. The paper covers the monotherapy dose-escalation part of the phase I ivuxolimab trial, which included N of about 56 patients. The study at large found these results: Antigen specificity was not determined for the clonally expanded peripheral T cells. After ivuxolimab, CD8+ T cells had more expanded clones than CD4+ T cells on average. At doses from 0.1 to 3.0 mg/kg, clonal expansion was seen in both CD4+ and CD8+ blood T cells between baseline and week 6. In the 0.1-3.0 mg/kg groups, partial responders had among the lowest normalized peripheral clonal expansion, particularly in CD8+ T cells. Low levels of normalized T-cell clonal expansion were also shown by some nonresponding patients.

Patients with autoimmune disease history or receiving systemic immunosuppression were excluded from the trial. Peripheral blood for TCR sequencing was collected from all dose cohorts at baseline, on cycle 4 day 1, and on cycle 7 day 1. The samples were taken from a phase I, first-in-human, multicenter, open-label dose-escalation trial of ivuxolimab. The trial enrolled adults with locally advanced or metastatic head and neck squamous cell, hepatocellular, melanoma or renal cell carcinoma. CD4+ and CD8+ T cells were sorted separately from peripheral blood before TCR sequencing. For sequencing of the TCRbeta CDR3 region, genomic DNA was extracted from the sorted cells. The immunoSEQ Assay was used to sequence the TCRbeta CDR3 regions. TCRdb carries this immuneACCESS record with in-frame sequences only. Its versions omit some clonotypes, under half of them owing to an unresolved V gene in the studies checked, with the rest unexplained. Within this sample are about 61,000 clones, with roughly 90% of them counted one time only. Jointly, the top ten make up around 25% of the sample.

Comment on this clone: The antigen this receptor binds is unknown. No clone much larger than this one lies a single base away; base qualities are absent.

From its cysteine to its phenylalanine, the CDR3 spans 13 amino acids. Of the read, only the CDR3 DNA is kept; its 39 bases are in frame from base 1. For CDR1 and CDR2, the germline V gene (reference sequence) lists PRHDT and FYEKMQ. The V end loses 5 bases and the J end loses 2 bases, and a stretch of 9 bases separates them. The sequence was obtained from an adult with an advanced solid tumor such as melanoma, head and neck, liver or kidney cancer. The sample here was CD4+ or CD8+ T cells sorted from blood, taken in a trial of the OX40 agonist ivuxolimab. This sequence uses TRBV13 and TRBJ2-5; TRBD1 is a possible D gene, resting on 6 matching bases. The sequenced DNA is TGTGCCAGCAGCCCAGGGACACAAGAGACCCAGTACTTC. Protein translation: CASSPGTQETQYF.